Presented here are 8 T cell receptor beta chains from one specimen sequenced in a study of blood T cell repertoires in COVID-19. Sequenced by immunoSEQ multiplex PCR; TCRdb stores in-frame clones only, minus some. The sample has about 100,000 clones, approximately 80% seen once; the top ten hold around 15%. Specimen: peripheral blood. These receptors originate from a middle-aged man with active or convalescent COVID-19.

This clone was recorded only once. The V gene is TRBV5-1, the J gene TRBJ2-5, with 8 bases aligning to TRBD1. Germline V gene sequence: CDR1 SGHRS, CDR2 YFSETQ. The CDR3 sequence is 15 residues long. J gave up 4 bases and V 4 bases, and 9 bases lay outside the gene matches. CDR3 bases: TGCGCCAGCAGCGGGGGACAGGTGGAGGGAGAGACCCAGTACTTC. It translates to CASSGGQVEGETQYF.

The V gene is TRBV7-3, the J gene TRBJ2-2, with D perhaps TRBD2 (5 bases). Germline CDR1 reads SGHTA; CDR2 reads FQGTGA. Deletions cut 5 bases from V and 0 bases from J, with 16 bases between. The CDR3 runs 17 residues. CDR3 amino acids: CASSLAPALSNTGELFF. CDR3 sequence (DNA): TGTGCCAGCAGCCTAGCTCCGGCGTTATCGAACACCGGGGAGCTGTTTTTT.

The V gene is TRBV7-8, the J gene TRBJ2-2; TRBD2 agrees at 8 bases. The ends lost 5 bases at V and 0 bases at J; junction bases unmatched: 8. The CDR3 extends over 17 amino acids. Germline loops: CDR1 SGHVS, CDR2 FQNEAQ. DNA of the CDR3: TGTGCCAGCAGCCGCACCAGCGGGGGCGCGAACACCGGGGAGCTGTTTTTT. Its protein product is CASSRTSGGANTGELFF.

This clone was found a few times. This rearrangement joins TRBV7-2 to TRBJ1-1; 7 bases line up with TRBD1. This CDR3 has 14 amino acids. The J segment lost 3 bases and the V segment lost 2 bases, leaving 3 bases of the junction unmatched. Germline CDR1 SGHTA, CDR2 FQGNSA. The CDR3: CASSLNRGYTEAFF. The CDR3 bases are TGTGCCAGCAGCTTAAACAGGGGTTACACTGAAGCTTTCTTT.

To note about this clone: The same CDR3 arises from other DNA sequences in this sample as well. The CDR3 nucleotides read TGCGCCAGCAGCTTAGACAGGGCCTACACTGAAGCTTTCTTT. Its protein product is CASSLDRAYTEAFF. This sequence joins TRBV5-1 and TRBJ1-1; 7 bases line up with TRBD1. Germline lookup yields CDR1 SGHRS and CDR2 YFSETQ. V was clipped by 2 bases and J by 3 bases; unmatched bases: 4. CDR3 size: 14 residues.

V gene TRBV18 combines with J gene TRBJ1-2; D perhaps matches TRBD1 (6 bases). Germline V CDR1 and CDR2: KGHSH, LQKENI. Trimming cost V 6 bases and J 2 bases, with 13 bases left between them. This CDR3 comprises 14 residues. CDR3 bases: TGTGCCAGCTCCCTCGGACAGTCGAACTATGGCTACACCTTC. It translates to CASSLGQSNYGYTF. Filled out from reference TRBV18 and TRBJ1-2, the complete variable domain reads NAGVMQNPRHLVRRRGQEARLRCSPMKGHSHVYWYRQLPEEGLKFMVYLQKENIIDESGMPKERFSAEFPKEGPSILRIQQVVRGDSAAYFCASSLGQSNYGYTFGSGTRLTVV.

This clone appeared many times. Distinct nucleotide sequences in the sample also encode this CDR3. V gene TRBV5-6 combines with J gene TRBJ1-2; a possible D gene is TRBD1 (6 bases). The CDR3 is 13 amino acids. V dropped 4 bases and J dropped 8 bases, with 15 bases sitting between them. Germline V gene data show CDR1 as SGHDT and CDR2 as YYEEEE. The CDR3 DNA reads as TGTGCCAGCAGCCTTAACAGGGCCGGCGGCTACACCTTC. It specifies CASSLNRAGGYTF.

The chain couples TRBV28 to TRBJ1-3; TRBD1 matches 7 bases. The CDR3 has 14 amino acids. Per germline, CDR1 MDHEN and CDR2 SYDVKM. Trimming cost V 4 bases and J 4 bases; bases outside gene matches: 4. CDR3 protein: CASSSGGAGNTIYF. CDR3 in DNA: TGTGCCAGCAGTTCAGGGGGAGCGGGAAACACCATATATTTT.